This T cell receptor beta chain was sequenced in a study of shared clonotypes between healthy human individuals. Looking at the study overall: CD4 naive cells filled three plates per donor, CD4 memory three, CD8 naive two and CD8 memory one. Study-level points and caveats: Generation of non-shared clonotypes was less probable than generation of clonotypes shared by all four donors. Rarefaction indicated that sorted-subset sequencing remained incomplete although depth was large.

Deep-level assay runs were performed. Some clones are missing from TCRdb's copy, which holds only in-frame ones; the method was immunoSEQ multiplex PCR. The repertoire holds about 380,000 clones, about 96% seen once, with less than 0.35% in the top ten. This CDR3 has 15 amino acids. Trimming took 2 bases from V and 4 from J, leaving 15 bases between them. Germline values: CDR1 MDHEN, CDR2 SYDVKM. Notes on this clone: What it binds is unknown.

The rearrangement uses TRBV28 and TRBJ2-7; D not certain. The receptor comes from a man aged 25-45 years in good health. Input material: memory CD8+ T cells sorted from blood. The subset: CD45RO+ cells pooled with CCR7-negative TemRA cells. CDR3 in amino acids: CASSLGVASSYEQYF. The CDR3 DNA reads TGTGCCAGCAGTTTAGGGGTTGCGTCCAGTTACGAGCAGTACTTC.